This record looks at one T cell receptor beta chain sequence and its context. The target of this receptor is not known. No much larger clonotype is one base removed from it; base qualities were not supplied. The CDR3, from cysteine to phenylalanine, totals 13 residues. Solely the CDR3 DNA is kept, with 39 bases framed from the first base. The trim is 3 bases for V and 3 bases for J, with a gap of 9 bases between the germline ends. CDR1 and CDR2 (MDHEN, SYDVKM) derive from the germline V gene. The entry originates in a study of shared clonotypes between healthy human individuals (dated by TCRdb to 2019 to 2021). Background for the entire study: Three men and two women, aged 18 to 49 years, made up the cohort. For each donor, three plates each were used for CD4 naive and CD4 memory, two plates were used for CD8 naive, and one plate was used for CD8 memory. To estimate repertoire size and how much clonotypes are shared between individuals, the study performed deep sequencing of blood TCR repertoires from a few healthy adults. Different laboratories and diverse techniques were used to prepare libraries and sequence TCR repertoires, to increase sequencing depth and limit assay-specific biases. Per donor, leukapheresis produced somewhere between about 0.85 and 8.9 billion PBMCs.

Healthy HIV-negative adults with no recently reported acute infections or vaccinations were included as donors. Every donor was a Caucasian adult residing in Nashville, Tennessee, USA. Magnetic negative selection was used to enrich CD4+ T cells, after which naive cells were positively selected on CD45RA and the negative fraction became the memory subset. Blood was obtained by leukapheresis, after which PBMCs were separated by Ficoll-Histopaque density gradient centrifugation and cryopreserved in liquid nitrogen vapor phase. Purity and quantity of every magnetically sorted T cell population were checked by analytical flow cytometry. Genomic DNA was isolated from each sorted fraction and quantified by UV absorbance on a Nanodrop 2000c. Using the deep immunoSEQ assay, TCR CDR3 regions were amplified from genomic DNA by multiplex PCR. Extracted genomic DNA from each cell subset was spread evenly across all wells of several immunoSEQ 96-well plates, with each plate serving as a replicate. For sorted subsets, each replicate PCR was loaded with roughly 190 ng genomic DNA, equivalent to 30,000 or so T cell genomes. Purified libraries were quantified with a Qubit 3.0 fluorometer, sized on a Bioanalyzer 2100, and re-quantified with the KAPA Library Quantification kit. A separate single-read 150-cycle Illumina NextSeq 550 flow cell was used to sequence each immunoSEQ 96-well plate. Regarding the original processing steps: Because the immunoSEQ output included only junctional sequences and no quality scores, the filtering could not be the same as the filtering used for full-length reads. To assign V/J genes and CDR3, sequences were annotated against IMGT germline references using PyIR, a Python wrapper for IgBLAST v1.9. Reads were filtered out if the reads had weak V/J assignments (E-value above 1e-6), no CDR3, stop codons, out-of-frame junctions, or ambiguous translated residues. V3J clonotypes were defined by identical inferred V gene, J gene, and CDR3 amino acid sequence. Percentage overlap between repertoires was calculated by dividing the number of shared unique clonotypes by the size of the smaller repertoire. Three approaches were used to assess repertoire richness: RTK rarefaction, the Chao1 estimator, and Recon v2.1 estimates of unobserved clonotypes. Generation probabilities were computed with OLGA for all TCRbeta clonotypes obtained by the gDNA method from four donors. Imported from immuneACCESS, the table was reduced by TCRdb to in-frame sequences with V and J called. These copies leave out some clones; in studies compared against another copy, an unresolved V gene accounts for under half, and the cause of the remainder is not known. Clone size and the V and J calls come from that table; the DNA yielded D and trimming. This sample gives some 1 million clones in total; under 80% of them show up just once. The ten largest clones take up around 1.5% of the sample.

Results the study describes overall, beyond this receptor: Compared with non-shared clonotypes, the clonotypes found in all four sorted-subset donors had higher generation probabilities. Incomplete sequencing was indicated by rarefaction of sorted-subset datasets, despite the large sequencing depth. Sampling was limited to blood, and TCR repertoires in tissue likely differ from TCR repertoires in blood. Naive subsets generally had larger estimated clonotype richness than memory subsets. The genetic and exposure-history diversity represented was limited by the small number of donors. Across several donors, 4.5% to 6.5% of naive CD4, approximately 3.5% of naive CD8, under 2.5% of memory CD4, and 0.4% of memory CD8 clonotypes were shared. Pairwise subsampling indicated that sequencing depth was expected to affect the degree of clonotype sharing among donors.

What was sequenced was memory CD4+ T cells sorted from blood. The cell subset or site tag for this specimen amounts to: CD45RA-negative fraction. This clonotype originated in a man younger than 35 in good health. Rearrangement joined TRBV28 to TRBJ2-7, with the D segment identity uncertain. The CDR3 region reads CASSLGIGYEQYF. The DNA is as follows: TGTGCCAGCAGTTTGGGCATCGGCTACGAGCAGTACTTC.